A selection of T cell receptor beta chains follows, all from one sample in a study of radiation and T cells in renal cell carcinoma. Generated by immunoSEQ multiplex PCR, the TCRdb table keeps only in-frame clones and is missing some. The sample contains 150,000 or so clones, about 87% of which appear only once. The specimen comprised blood, sampled from a patient whose treatment included radiotherapy and nephrectomy. All receptors derive from a woman in her sixties or seventies with renal cell carcinoma. Each CDR3 is given with its conserved first and last residue. The D gene is left open where the match is weak. The size entry is marked missing in some rows and otherwise reads once, few, many or a size class.

d_gene,abundance,j_gene,v_gene,CDR3nt,CDR3aa
NA,NA,TRBJ1-5,TRBV7-9,TGTGCCAGCAGCTTAGCAGGGAGCGGACAGCCCCAGCATTTT,CASSLAGSGQPQHF
NA,NA,TRBJ2-6,TRBV18,TGTGCCAGCTCATACAGGGACGAGGCCAACGTCCTGACTTTC,CASSYRDEANVLTF
NA,NA,TRBJ2-5,TRBV7-9,TGTGCCAGCAGCTTAGGGATAGCTTATCGAGAGACCCAGTACTTC,CASSLGIAYRETQYF
NA,NA,TRBJ1-5,TRBV11-3,TGTGCCAGCAGCTTAATTTCTGAGGGCCAGAGCAATCAGCCCCAGCATTTT,CASSLISEGQSNQPQHF
TRBD2,NA,TRBJ2-1,TRBV5-1,TGCGCCAGCAGCTTGTCCATCCCGGGACTAGCGGGGGGGCCTTCCTACAATGAGCAGTTCTTC,CASSLSIPGLAGGPSYNEQFF
NA,NA,TRBJ2-1,TRBV19,TGTGCCAGTAGTACTTCCCCAGGGGGGAATGAGCAGTTCTTC,CASSTSPGGNEQFF
NA,NA,TRBJ2-7,TRBV7-6,TGTGCCAGCAGCTCCGGGATTGGGAACTACGAGCAGTACTTC,CASSSGIGNYEQYF
NA,NA,TRBJ2-7,TRBV27,TGTGCCAGCAGCCTGGCCCCCGACAGGCCCTCGGGAGAGCAGTACTTC,CASSLAPDRPSGEQYF
NA,NA,TRBJ1-3,TRBV6-1,TGTGCCAGCAGTGAATTCGGAAACACCATATATTTT,CASSEFGNTIYF
NA,NA,TRBJ2-1,TRBV4-2,TGTGCCAGCAGCCAAGATCTTGGGGAGCAGTTCTTC,CASSQDLGEQFF
NA,NA,TRBJ2-7,TRBV4-1,TGCGCCAGCAGCCGTCGACAGGTCCCCTACGAGCAGTACTTC,CASSRRQVPYEQYF
NA,NA,TRBJ2-7,TRBV5-1,TGCGCCAGCAGCTTACAGGGACCCCTGCAGTACTTC,CASSLQGPLQYF
TRBD1,NA,TRBJ1-2,TRBV20-1,TGCAGTCCAGGGGGGGTGGATGGCTACACCTTC,CSPGGVDGYTF
NA,NA,TRBJ2-2,TRBV5-1,TGCGCCAGCAGCTTGGGTCTAGCGAACACCGGGGAGCTGTTTTTT,CASSLGLANTGELFF
TRBD1,NA,TRBJ1-3,TRBV4-3,TGCGCCAGCAGCCAAGAGGGGGACAGCTGGAGGGGCACCATATATTTT,CASSQEGDSWRGTIYF
TRBD2,NA,TRBJ2-7,TRBV11-3,TGTGCCAGCAGCCTGGGACTAGCAGCAATGGGCGAGCAGTACTTC,CASSLGLAAMGEQYF
NA,NA,TRBJ2-7,TRBV27,TGTGCCAGCAGTTCCCCGGGGTACGAGCAGTACTTC,CASSSPGYEQYF
TRBD1,once,TRBJ1-2,TRBV27,TGTGCCAGCAGGAAAACAGGGGTGGGCTATGGCTACACCTTC,CASRKTGVGYGYTF
NA,NA,TRBJ1-6,TRBV28,TGTGCCAGCAGTTTTCGGCGCGCCAAGGATTCACCCCTCCACTTT,CASSFRRAKDSPLHF
NA,NA,TRBJ1-6,TRBV5-6,TGTGCCAGCAGCTCAGGGGCGGCGAATTCACCCCTCCACTTT,CASSSGAANSPLHF
NA,once,TRBJ1-6,TRBV9,TGTGCCAGCAGCGTAGGGGGACCTCATTTCTATTCACCCCTCCACTTT,CASSVGGPHFYSPLHF
NA,NA,TRBJ1-2,TRBV6-5,TGTGCCAGCAGTTACGACACAGGGATTTATGGCTACACCTTC,CASSYDTGIYGYTF
NA,NA,TRBJ1-6,TRBV30,TGTGCCTGGAGTGTACGGGGGGGTACCCTCCACTTT,CAWSVRGGTLHF
NA,NA,TRBJ1-5,TRBV28,TGTGCCAGCAGTCCAGGGGAACGCAATCAGCCCCAGCATTTT,CASSPGERNQPQHF
NA,NA,TRBJ2-5,TRBV5-1,TGCGCCAGCAGCTTGGGGCCCGCCGCTACGGAGACCCAGTACTTC,CASSLGPAATETQYF
TRBD2,few,TRBJ2-2,TRBV30,TGTGCCTGGAGACCTAGCGGGGAGGGCGGGGAGCTGTTTTTT,CAWRPSGEGGELFF
TRBD1,NA,TRBJ1-4,TRBV11-2,TGTGCCAGCAGCTCATACGACAGGGATGGTGAAAAACTGTTTTTT,CASSSYDRDGEKLFF
NA,NA,TRBJ1-1,TRBV9,TGTGCCAGCAGCGTAGAACAATTCACTGAAGCTTTCTTT,CASSVEQFTEAFF
NA,NA,TRBJ2-1,TRBV5-1,TGCGCCAGCAGCTTGCGGGGGGCCTCAAATGAGCAGTTCTTC,CASSLRGASNEQFF
TRBD1,few,TRBJ1-1,TRBV5-1,TGCGCCAGCAGCTACGGGACAGGGGAAACTGAAGCTTTCTTT,CASSYGTGETEAFF
NA,NA,TRBJ2-7,TRBV25-1,TGTGCCAGCGCGACCAACTACGAGCAGTACTTC,CASATNYEQYF
NA,NA,TRBJ1-1,TRBV7-9,TGTGCCAGCAGCTTGACGGGGAACACTGAAGCTTTCTTT,CASSLTGNTEAFF
NA,NA,TRBJ2-5,TRBV11-2,TGTGCCAGCAGCCCTTTCGGCCAGGGAAGTTTTGGGACCCAGTACTTC,CASSPFGQGSFGTQYF
NA,NA,TRBJ1-1,TRBV6-6,TGTGCCAGCAGTTACTCGCAGAACACTGAAGCTTTCTTT,CASSYSQNTEAFF
NA,few,TRBJ1-2,TRBV4-3,TGCGCCAGCAGCCAAAGGAACTATGGCTACACCTTC,CASSQRNYGYTF
NA,few,TRBJ1-1,TRBV7-9,TGTGCCAGCAGCGTAATACTAGGAAGGGCTTTCTTT,CASSVILGRAFF